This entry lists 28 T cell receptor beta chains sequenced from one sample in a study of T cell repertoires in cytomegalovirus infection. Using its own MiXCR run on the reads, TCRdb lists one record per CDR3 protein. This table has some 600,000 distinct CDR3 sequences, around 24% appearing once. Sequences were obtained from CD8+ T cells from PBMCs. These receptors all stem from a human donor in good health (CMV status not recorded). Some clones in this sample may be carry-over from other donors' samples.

In DNA form, the CDR3 reads TGCAGTGTCCCTAACGGGGCGCGGTTTAACGAGCAGTACTTC. It specifies CSVPNGARFNEQYF. The chain couples TRBV20-1 to TRBJ2-7; D may be TRBD1 or TRBD2 (5 bases each). Deletions cut 7 bases from V and 5 bases from J, with 21 bases between. CDR3 length: 14 amino acids. Germline V gives CDR1 DFQATT, CDR2 SNEGSKA (reference sequence).

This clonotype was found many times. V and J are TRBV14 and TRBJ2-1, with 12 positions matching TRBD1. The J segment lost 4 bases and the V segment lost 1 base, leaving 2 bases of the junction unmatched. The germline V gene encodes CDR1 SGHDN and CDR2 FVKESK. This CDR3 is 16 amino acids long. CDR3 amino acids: CASSQAGQGAYNEQFF. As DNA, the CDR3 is TGTGCCAGCAGCCAAGCGGGACAGGGGGCGTACAATGAGCAGTTCTTC.

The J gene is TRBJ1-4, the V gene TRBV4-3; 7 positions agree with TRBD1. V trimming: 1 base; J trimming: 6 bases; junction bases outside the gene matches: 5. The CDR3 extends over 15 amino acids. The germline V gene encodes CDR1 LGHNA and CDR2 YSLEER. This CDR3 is CASSQARGRDEKLFF. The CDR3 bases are TGCGCCAGCAGCCAAGCGAGGGGGCGCGATGAAAAACTGTTTTTT.

The CDR3 coding sequence is TGTGCCAGCAGTTTTACAGGGAACGAGCAGTACGTC. The encoded protein is CASSFTGNEQYV. The chain carries TRBV13 and TRBJ2-7; maybe TRBD1 (6 bases). The V end was cut by 6 bases, the J end by 5 bases, with 11 bases between. CDR1 PRHDT and CDR2 FYEKMQ come from the germline V gene (reference sequence). The CDR3 is 12 amino acids.

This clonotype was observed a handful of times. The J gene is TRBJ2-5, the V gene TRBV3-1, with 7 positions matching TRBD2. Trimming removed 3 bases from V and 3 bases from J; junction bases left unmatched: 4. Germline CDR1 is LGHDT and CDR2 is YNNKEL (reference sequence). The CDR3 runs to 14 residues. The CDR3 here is CASSQPAGKETQYF. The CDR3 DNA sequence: TGTGCCAGCAGCCAGCCAGCGGGGAAAGAGACCCAGTACTTC.

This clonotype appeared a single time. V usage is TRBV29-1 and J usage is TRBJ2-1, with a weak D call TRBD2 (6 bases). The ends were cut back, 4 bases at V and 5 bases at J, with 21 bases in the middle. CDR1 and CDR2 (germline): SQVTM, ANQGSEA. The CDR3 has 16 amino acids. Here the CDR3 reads CSVVRGEEGLDNEQFF. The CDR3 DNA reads TGCAGCGTTGTACGGGGTGAGGAGGGATTAGACAATGAGCAGTTCTTC.

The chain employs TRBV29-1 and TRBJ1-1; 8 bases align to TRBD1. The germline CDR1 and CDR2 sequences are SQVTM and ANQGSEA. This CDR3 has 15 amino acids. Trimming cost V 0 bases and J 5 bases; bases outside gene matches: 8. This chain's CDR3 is CSVEDMDRVGTEAFF. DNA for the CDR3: TGCAGCGTTGAAGACATGGACAGGGTGGGGACTGAAGCTTTCTTT.

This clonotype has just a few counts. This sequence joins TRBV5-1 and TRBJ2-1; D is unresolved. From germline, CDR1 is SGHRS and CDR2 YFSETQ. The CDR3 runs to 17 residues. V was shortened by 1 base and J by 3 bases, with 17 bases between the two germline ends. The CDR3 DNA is TGCGCCAGCAGCTTGTTCCCCGCCGACGACATCTACAATGAGCAGTTCTTC. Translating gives CASSLFPADDIYNEQFF.

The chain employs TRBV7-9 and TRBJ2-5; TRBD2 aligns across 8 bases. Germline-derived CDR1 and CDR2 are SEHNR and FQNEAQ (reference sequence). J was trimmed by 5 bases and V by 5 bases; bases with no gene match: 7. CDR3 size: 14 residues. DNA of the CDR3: TGTGCCAGCAGCCCCGGGGGGGGGGCCGAGACCCAGTACTTC. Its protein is CASSPGGGAETQYF.

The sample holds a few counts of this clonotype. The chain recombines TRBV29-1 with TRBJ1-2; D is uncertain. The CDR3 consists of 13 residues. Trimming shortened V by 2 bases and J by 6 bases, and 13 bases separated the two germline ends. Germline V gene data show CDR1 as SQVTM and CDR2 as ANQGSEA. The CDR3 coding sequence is TGCAGCGTTGAAAACCGGAAGTGGGATGGCTACACCTTC. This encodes CSVENRKWDGYTF.

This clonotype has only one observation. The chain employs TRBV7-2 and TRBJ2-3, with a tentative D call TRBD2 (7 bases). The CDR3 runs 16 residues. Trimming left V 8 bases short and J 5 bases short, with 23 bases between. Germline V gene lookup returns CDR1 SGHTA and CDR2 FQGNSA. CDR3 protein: CASGHPYEGGVDTQYF. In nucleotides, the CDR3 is TGTGCCAGCGGCCACCCCTATGAGGGGGGGGTAGATACGCAGTATTTT.

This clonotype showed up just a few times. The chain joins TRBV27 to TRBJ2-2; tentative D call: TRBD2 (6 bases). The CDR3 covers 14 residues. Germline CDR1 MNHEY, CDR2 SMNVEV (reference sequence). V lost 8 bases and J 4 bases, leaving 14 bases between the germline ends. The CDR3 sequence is CASGGGAFTGELFF. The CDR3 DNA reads TGTGCCAGCGGAGGAGGGGCGTTCACCGGGGAGCTGTTTTTT.

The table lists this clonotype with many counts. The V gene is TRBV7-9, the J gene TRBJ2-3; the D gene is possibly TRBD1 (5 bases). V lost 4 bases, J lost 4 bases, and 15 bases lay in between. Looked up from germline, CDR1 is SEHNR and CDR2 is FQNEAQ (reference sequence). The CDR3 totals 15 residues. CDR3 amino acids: CASSYTLQVADTQYF. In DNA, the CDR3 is TGTGCCAGCAGCTATACACTACAGGTTGCAGATACGCAGTATTTT.

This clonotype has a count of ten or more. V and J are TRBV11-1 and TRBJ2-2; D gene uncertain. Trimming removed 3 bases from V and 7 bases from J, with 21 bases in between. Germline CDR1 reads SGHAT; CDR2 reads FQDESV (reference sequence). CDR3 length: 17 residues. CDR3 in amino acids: CASSFPEVALGGGELFF. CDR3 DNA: TGTGCCAGCAGCTTTCCCGAGGTGGCCCTCGGCGGCGGGGAGCTGTTTTTT. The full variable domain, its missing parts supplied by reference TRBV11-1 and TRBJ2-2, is EAEVAQSPRYKITEKSQAVAFWCDPISGHATLYWYRQILGQGPELLVQFQDESVVDDSQLPKDRFSAERLKGVDSTLKIQPAELGDSAMYLCASSFPEVALGGGELFFGEGSRLTVL.

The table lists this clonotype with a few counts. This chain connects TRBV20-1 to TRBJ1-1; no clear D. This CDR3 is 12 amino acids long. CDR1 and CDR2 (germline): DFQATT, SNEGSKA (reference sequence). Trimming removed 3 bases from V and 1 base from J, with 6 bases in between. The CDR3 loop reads CSASPANTEAFF. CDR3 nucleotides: TGCAGTGCTAGCCCCGCGAACACTGAAGCTTTCTTT.

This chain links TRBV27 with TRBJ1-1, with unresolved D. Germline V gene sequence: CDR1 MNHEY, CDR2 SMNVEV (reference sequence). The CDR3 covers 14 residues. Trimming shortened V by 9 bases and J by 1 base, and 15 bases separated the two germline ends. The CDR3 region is CARELGRSNTEAFF. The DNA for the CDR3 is TGTGCCAGGGAGTTGGGGAGGTCGAACACTGAAGCTTTCTTT.

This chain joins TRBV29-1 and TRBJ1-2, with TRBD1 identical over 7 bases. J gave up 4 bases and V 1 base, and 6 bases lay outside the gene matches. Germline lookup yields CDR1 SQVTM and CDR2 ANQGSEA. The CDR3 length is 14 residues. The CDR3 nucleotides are TGCAGCGTTGAAGGTCAGGGGGTTACCTATGGCTACACCTTC. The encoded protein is CSVEGQGVTYGYTF.

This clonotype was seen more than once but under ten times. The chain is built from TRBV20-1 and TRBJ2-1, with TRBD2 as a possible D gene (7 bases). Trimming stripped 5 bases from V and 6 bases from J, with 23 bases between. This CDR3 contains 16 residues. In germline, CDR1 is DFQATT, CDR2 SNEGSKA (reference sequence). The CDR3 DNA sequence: TGCAGTGCTGAGGCGCGATCGGGGGGCTCGGGCAATGAGCAGTTCTTC. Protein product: CSAEARSGGSGNEQFF.

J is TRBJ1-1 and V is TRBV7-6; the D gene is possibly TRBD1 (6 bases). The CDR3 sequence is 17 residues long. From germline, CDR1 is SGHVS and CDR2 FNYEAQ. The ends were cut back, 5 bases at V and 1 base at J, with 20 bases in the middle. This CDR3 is CASSRGSQGYKNTEAFF. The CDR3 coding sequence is TGTGCCAGCAGCCGCGGGTCCCAGGGGTACAAGAACACTGAAGCTTTCTTT.

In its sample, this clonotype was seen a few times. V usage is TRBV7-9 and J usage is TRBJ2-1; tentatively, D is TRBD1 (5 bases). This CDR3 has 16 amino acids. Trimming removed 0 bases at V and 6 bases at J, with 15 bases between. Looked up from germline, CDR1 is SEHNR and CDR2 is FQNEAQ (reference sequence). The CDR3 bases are TGTGCCAGCAGCTTAGCCCCAGGGCGAGACTTCAATGAGCAGTTCTTC. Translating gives CASSLAPGRDFNEQFF.

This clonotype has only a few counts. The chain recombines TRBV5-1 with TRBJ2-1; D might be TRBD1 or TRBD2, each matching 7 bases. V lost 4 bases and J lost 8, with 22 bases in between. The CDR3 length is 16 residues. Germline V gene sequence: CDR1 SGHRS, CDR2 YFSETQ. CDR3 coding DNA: TGCGCCAGCAGCGATCTCGACAGGGTCCGGGGGGATGAGCAGTTCTTC. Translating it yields CASSDLDRVRGDEQFF.

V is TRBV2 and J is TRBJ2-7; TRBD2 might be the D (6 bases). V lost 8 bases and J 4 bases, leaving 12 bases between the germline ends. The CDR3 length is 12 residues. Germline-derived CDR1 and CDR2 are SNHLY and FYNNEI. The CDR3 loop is CASAGNLYEQYF. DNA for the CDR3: TGTGCCAGCGCGGGGAATTTGTACGAGCAGTACTTC.

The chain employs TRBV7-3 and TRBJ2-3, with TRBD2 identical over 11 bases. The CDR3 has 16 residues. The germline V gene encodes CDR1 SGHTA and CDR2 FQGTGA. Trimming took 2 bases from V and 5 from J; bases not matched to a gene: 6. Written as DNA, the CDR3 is TGTGCCAGCAGCTTACTAGCGGGGGGACGGAAAGATACGCAGTATTTT. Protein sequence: CASSLLAGGRKDTQYF.

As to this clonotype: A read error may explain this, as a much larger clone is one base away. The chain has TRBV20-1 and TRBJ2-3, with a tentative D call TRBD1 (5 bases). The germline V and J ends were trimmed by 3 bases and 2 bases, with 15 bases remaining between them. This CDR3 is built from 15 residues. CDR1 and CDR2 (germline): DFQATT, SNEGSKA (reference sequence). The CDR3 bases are TGCAGTGCTAGGGAGAAAGGACACCACACAGATACGCAGTATTTT. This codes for CSAREKGHHTDTQYF.

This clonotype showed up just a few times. The CDR3 DNA reads TGTGCCAGCAGCTTGGACAGCCTGGAGTCTTACGAGCAGTACGTC. It specifies CASSLDSLESYEQYV. The chain has TRBV5-8 and TRBJ2-7; D is uncertain. Germline assignment: CDR1 SGHTS and CDR2 YDEGEE. The CDR3 spans 15 residues. V shed 0 bases and J shed 4 bases, with 14 bases lying between them.

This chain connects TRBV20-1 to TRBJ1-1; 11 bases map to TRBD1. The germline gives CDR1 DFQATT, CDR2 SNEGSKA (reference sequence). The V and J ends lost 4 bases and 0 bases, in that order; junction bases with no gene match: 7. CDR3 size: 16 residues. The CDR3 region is CSATRTGGAMNTEAFF. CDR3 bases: TGCAGTGCTACTAGGACAGGGGGCGCGATGAACACTGAAGCTTTCTTT.

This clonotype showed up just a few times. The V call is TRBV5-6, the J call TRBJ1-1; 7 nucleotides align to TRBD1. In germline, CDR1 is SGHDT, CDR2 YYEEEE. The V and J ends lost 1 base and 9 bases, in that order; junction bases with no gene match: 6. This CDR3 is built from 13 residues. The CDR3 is CASSLKGALKAFF. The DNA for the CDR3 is TGTGCCAGCAGCTTGAAGGGGGCTCTGAAAGCTTTCTTT.

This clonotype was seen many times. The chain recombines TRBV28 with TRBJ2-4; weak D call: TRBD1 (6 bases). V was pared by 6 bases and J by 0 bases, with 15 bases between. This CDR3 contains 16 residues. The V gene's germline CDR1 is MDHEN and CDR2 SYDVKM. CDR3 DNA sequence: TGTGCCAGCAGAACCGGGACATCCCTAGCCAAAAACATTCAGTACTTC. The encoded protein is CASRTGTSLAKNIQYF.